This T cell receptor beta chain was documented in a study of beta chain features in type 1 diabetes. Study results and limitations: Researchers caution that PCR might favor shorter templates, equally among patients and controls. Moderate but significant shortening of TCRB CDR3s was recorded in all four CD4+ subsets from Type 1 diabetes patients. TCRB repertoires of naive, central memory and Treg cells appeared more similar among patients than among healthy donors.

This clone turned up a few times. Its specificity is not known. Cell sorting via CD45RO/CCR7/CD25/CD127/CD95/CD27 was performed to obtain CD4+ naive, central memory, regulatory and stem cell-like memory cells. This CDR3 has 15 residues. CDR1 is SGHRS, CDR2 YFSETQ, per germline. V lost 0 bases, J lost 4 bases, and 4 bases stayed unmatched. Investigators reverse transcribed all isolated RNA, so they sequenced expressed TCRB transcripts. Only in-frame clones appear in the TCRdb table, and some are missing; sequencing was by immunoSEQ multiplex PCR. The sample carries about 150,000 clones, 8.1% recorded once.

Sequencing used central memory CD4+ T cells from blood. The receptor's source is a man aged 18 to 30 in good health. The V gene is TRBV5-1, the J gene TRBJ2-5, with 9 bases matching TRBD1. This chain's CDR3 is CASSLDGTGLETQYF. CDR3 sequence (DNA): TGCGCCAGCAGCTTGGACGGGACAGGGTTAGAGACCCAGTACTTC.